The present entry profiles one TCR beta chain with its context. Its antigen is not identified. This specimen comes from a study of T cell responses to AZD1222 COVID-19 vaccine. Study conclusions and caveats: Females made up more of the donors, who were largely white British, and clonal diversity may have come out too low. The study identified only five to seven AZD1222 recipients as seropositive at baseline.

TCRdb's copy holds only in-frame clones and misses some; the assay was immunoSEQ multiplex PCR. Seen here are some 98,000 clones, about 81% observed once, and the top ten hold 13% to 15%. Germline-derived CDR1 and CDR2 are SEHNR and FQNEAQ (reference sequence). The trim removed 2 bases at V and 7 bases at J, leaving 10 bases unmatched. CDR3 size: 15 residues. Second-dose intervals near 4 or 12 weeks were combined. The sequence derives from an adult who received the AZD1222 COVID-19 vaccine. Sequencing was performed on peripheral blood, taken 28 days after the second AZD1222 dose. The chain employs TRBV7-9 and TRBJ2-7, with 8 nucleotides matching TRBD1. In DNA, the CDR3 is TGTGCCAGCAGCTTATCGGGACAGGATCGTAGGGAGCAGTACTTC. Translation: CASSLSGQDRREQYF. The variable domain in full, completed from reference TRBV7-9 and TRBJ2-7, reads DTGVSQNPRHKITKRGQNVTFRCDPISEHNRLYWYRQTLGQGPEFLTYFQNEAQLEKSRLLSDRFSAERPKGSFSTLEIQRTEQGDSAMYLCASSLSGQDRREQYFGPGTRLTVT.